This entry describes one TCR beta chain. This record comes from a study of identical twins. Each CDR3 protein gets one entry after TCRdb re-called the 5' RACE reads with MiXCR. The sample lists approximately 350,000 distinct CDR3 sequences, 12% occurring once. These sequences were also reported in another study, on yellow fever vaccine responses in identical twins.

The specimen sequenced was CD8+ T cells sorted from blood. This receptor was obtained from a woman younger than 30 in good health.

The CDR3 here is CASSLASGGPHEQYF. CDR3 nucleotide sequence: TGTGCCAGCAGCTTAGCTAGCGGGGGCCCCCACGAGCAGTACTTC. The chain employs TRBV7-6 and TRBJ2-7; 9 bases are shared with TRBD2. CDR3 length equals 15 residues. Germline-derived CDR1 and CDR2 are SGHVS and FNYEAQ. J was trimmed by 5 bases and V by 0 bases; bases with no gene match: 5.